The rows below give T cell receptor beta chains drawn from one sample of a study of regulatory T cells in long-lasting Graves disease. TCRdb processed the multiplex PCR reads anew with MiXCR; each CDR3 protein has one entry. This sample has roughly 560,000 distinct CDR3 sequences, with 12% found just once. This sample was shared with a second study, whose subject was T cells in Graves' hyperthyroidism and ophthalmopathy.

The specimen was peripheral blood mononuclear cells (PBMCs), collected at new diagnosis, from a patient treated with antithyroid drugs. The source is a woman under 40 with Graves disease. CDR3s include the opening cysteine and the closing phenylalanine or tryptophan. The D gene is left open where the match is weak. The size entry is marked missing in some rows and otherwise reads once, few, many or a size class.

d_gene | abundance | j_gene | v_gene | CDR3aa | CDR3nt
- | - | TRBJ2-3 | TRBV18 | CASSPRPYSSVSTDTQYF | TGTGCCAGCTCACCACGACCTTACTCTAGCGTAAGCACAGATACGCAGTATTTT
- | - | TRBJ1-1 | TRBV11-2 | CASSSLGGRNTEAFF | TGTGCCAGCAGCTCACTTGGGGGGAGGAACACTGAAGCGTTCTTT
- | few | TRBJ1-3 | TRBV9 | CASSVARLGRSGNTIYF | TGTGCCAGCAGCGTAGCTCGGTTAGGGCGCTCTGGAAACACCATATATTTT
TRBD1 | many | TRBJ1-4 | TRBV6-5 | CASSSSGTENEKLFF | TGTGCCAGCAGTTCCTCCGGGACAGAGAATGAAAAACTGTTTTTT
- | many | TRBJ1-2 | TRBV6-1 | CASSQAAGRGAVWGYTF | TGTGCCAGCAGTCAGGCGGCGGGCAGGGGAGCGGTCTGGGGCTACACCTTC
TRBD1 | many | TRBJ2-5 | TRBV5-5 | CASSFDRAETQYF | TGTGCCAGCAGTTTCGACAGGGCGGAGACCCAGTACTTC
- | many | TRBJ1-2 | TRBV11-2 | CASSPGLVDGYTF | TGTGCCAGCAGCCCCGGACTGGTCGATGGCTACACCTTC
- | many | TRBJ2-5 | TRBV27 | CASRRRVQETQYF | TGTGCCAGCAGGAGAAGGGTCCAAGAGACCCAGTACTTC
TRBD1 | - | TRBJ2-3 | TRBV7-9 | CASSFRQGEGTQYF | TGTGCCAGCAGCTTCCGACAGGGGGAAGGTACGCAGTATTTT
- | - | TRBJ1-2 | TRBV29-1 | CSVPREDYGYTF | TGCAGCGTTCCCCGGGAGGATTATGGCTACACCTTC
- | few | TRBJ2-3 | TRBV30 | CAWNRGTVLFTDTQYF | TGTGCCTGGAATCGCGGGACGGTACTTTTCACAGATACGCAGTATTTT
- | - | TRBJ1-5 | TRBV20-1 | CSARVATGTLGQPQHF | TGCAGTGCTAGAGTAGCAACCGGGACATTAGGTCAGCCCCAGCATTTT
- | - | TRBJ1-1 | TRBV6-1 | CASSESRYTEAFF | TGTGCCAGCAGTGAATCCAGATACACTGAAGCTTTCTTT
TRBD1 | - | TRBJ1-5 | TRBV20-1 | CSALGTGGELVGQPQHF | TGCAGTGCCCTCGGCACAGGGGGCGAGTTGGTGGGTCAGCCCCAGCATTTT
TRBD1 | many | TRBJ2-1 | TRBV9 | CASSVSQGARYNEQFF | TGTGCCAGCAGCGTATCGCAGGGGGCGCGGTACAATGAGCAGTTCTTC
- | many | TRBJ2-3 | TRBV28 | CASSWKNRVGESTDTQYF | TGTGCCAGCAGTTGGAAAAACAGGGTAGGGGAAAGCACAGATACGCAGTATTTT
- | - | TRBJ2-1 | TRBV12-3/TRBV12-4 | CASSPVASYNEQFF | TGTGCCAGCAGTCCCGTCGCGTCCTACAATGAGCAGTTCTTC
- | many | TRBJ1-5 | TRBV6-1 | CASSIYRGTNSNQPQHF | TGTGCCAGCAGTATCTATCGGGGTACCAATAGCAATCAGCCCCAGCATTTT
TRBD1 | many | TRBJ2-1 | TRBV6-2/TRBV6-3 | CASTGDRSYNEQFF | TGTGCCAGCACTGGGGACAGGTCCTACAATGAGCAGTTCTTC
TRBD2 | many | TRBJ2-1 | TRBV6-2/TRBV6-3 | CASSEASGSIGEQFF | TGTGCCAGCAGTGAAGCGAGCGGGAGTATTGGTGAGCAGTTCTTC
- | many | TRBJ1-2 | TRBV2 | CASRKLRGSGGYTF | TGTGCCAGCAGAAAACTTCGAGGCTCGGGGGGCTACACCTTC
- | once | TRBJ1-3 | TRBV19 | CASSKTAENTIYF | TGTGCCAGTAGTAAGACAGCTGAAAACACCATATATTTT
- | - | TRBJ1-4 | TRBV5-1 | CASRSLTGISNEKLFF | TGCGCCAGCAGATCTTTGACAGGAATCTCTAATGAAAAACTGTTTTTT
- | many | TRBJ1-1 | TRBV24-1 | CATRDGNTEAFF | TGTGCCACCCGGGACGGGAACACTGAAGCTTTCTTT
- | many | TRBJ2-3 | TRBV7-9 | CASSPSGFSTDTQYF | TGTGCCAGCAGCCCCTCGGGCTTTAGCACAGATACGCAGTATTTT
- | many | TRBJ2-2 | TRBV27 | CASKLHTGELFF | TGTGCCAGCAAACTGCACACCGGGGAGCTGTTTTTT
TRBD2 | many | TRBJ2-5 | TRBV24-1 | CATSDKAVGGETQYF | TGTGCCACCAGTGATAAGGCCGTGGGAGGGGAGACCCAGTACTTC
- | many | TRBJ1-6 | TRBV6-1 | CASLMGYYNSPLHF | TGTGCCAGCCTAATGGGGTACTATAATTCACCCCTCCACTTT
- | many | TRBJ1-2 | TRBV6-2/TRBV6-3 | CASSYTGRTGFSGYTF | TGTGCCAGCAGTTATACCGGACGAACAGGGTTTAGTGGCTACACCTTC
- | - | TRBJ1-5 | TRBV5-6 | CASSLGGGPRSQPQHF | TGTGCCAGCAGCCTGGGGGGGGGGCCCCGTAGTCAGCCCCAGCATTTT
TRBD2 | many | TRBJ2-1 | TRBV28 | CASSFLHLAGVGEQFF | TGTGCCAGCAGCTTCCTACACCTAGCGGGAGTGGGTGAGCAGTTCTTC
TRBD1 | many | TRBJ1-4 | TRBV28 | CASSVGGQGSEKLFF | TGTGCCAGCAGTGTGGGGGGACAGGGAAGTGAAAAACTGTTTTTT
TRBD2 | many | TRBJ2-3 | TRBV28 | CASSGRATDTQYF | TGTGCCAGCAGCGGGAGGGCCACAGATACGCAGTATTTT
- | many | TRBJ1-1 | TRBV20-1 | CSARGGGMNTEAFF | TGCAGTGCTAGGGGGGGGGGTATGAACACTGAAGCTTTCTTT
TRBD2 | many | TRBJ2-5 | TRBV28 | CASSLYLSVAGNEETQYF | TGTGCCAGCAGTTTATACCTATCGGTAGCGGGAAATGAAGAGACCCAGTACTTC
- | many | TRBJ1-2 | TRBV28 | CASSLWGGQYGYTF | TGTGCCAGCAGTTTATGGGGGGGGCAGTATGGCTACACCTTC
TRBD1 | - | TRBJ2-1 | TRBV24-1 | CATSGTTGGVEQFF | TGTGCCACCAGTGGTACGACAGGGGGAGTTGAGCAGTTCTTC
- | many | TRBJ2-1 | TRBV11-2 | CASSLTRSYNEQFF | TGTGCCAGCAGCTTGACCCGCTCCTACAATGAGCAGTTCTTC
TRBD1 | - | TRBJ2-7 | TRBV29-1 | CSVVIPDRGLEQYF | TGCAGCGTTGTTATCCCGGACAGGGGCCTCGAGCAGTACTTC
TRBD1 | - | TRBJ2-2 | TRBV4-2 | CASSQPGQGRTGELFF | TGTGCCAGCAGCCAGCCGGGACAGGGGCGCACCGGGGAGCTGTTTTTT
TRBD1 | many | TRBJ1-2 | TRBV20-1 | CSARSRDRTLANYGYTF | TGCAGTGCTAGATCCCGGGACAGGACTCTAGCTAACTATGGCTACACCTTC
TRBD2 | - | TRBJ2-7 | TRBV3-1 | CASSQEGSGRPYEQYF | TGTGCCAGCAGCCAAGAAGGGAGCGGGAGACCCTACGAGCAGTACTTC
- | few | TRBJ1-2 | TRBV9 | CASSNRQDTRYGYTF | TGTGCCAGCAGCAACAGACAGGATACTCGCTATGGCTACACCTTC
TRBD1 | many | TRBJ2-5 | TRBV15 | CATSRQGWDQETQYF | TGTGCCACCAGCCGACAGGGTTGGGACCAAGAGACCCAGTACTTC
- | many | TRBJ1-4 | TRBV3-1 | CASSPPAGLGEKLFF | TGTGCCAGCAGCCCTCCAGCCGGGCTCGGTGAAAAACTGTTTTTT
TRBD1 | few | TRBJ1-5 | TRBV19 | CASHKDRGNQPQHF | TGTGCCAGTCACAAGGACAGGGGCAATCAGCCCCAGCATTTT